Described below is a single T cell receptor beta chain sequence and its context. From 3,500 to 4,500 ng of total RNA, each TCR library was prepared. The UMIs contained a 6-nucleotide sample barcode. They were added by template switching during cDNA synthesis. TCRdb processed the 5' RACE reads again and assigns one entry to each CDR3 protein, with no DNA. The specimen's table records approximately 110,000 distinct CDR3 sequences. This sample stems from a study of monozygotic twins with inflammatory bowel disease. The CDR3 sequence is 15 residues long. Germline CDR1 and CDR2: SGHRS and YFSETQ. This clonotype was obtained from a human donor with ulcerative colitis or Crohn's disease, or a healthy co-twin of an affected twin (not recorded which). The chain joins TRBV5-1 to TRBJ2-6. Sequencing input: blood. This CDR3 reads CASSSLGSGANVLTF.